These 20 T cell receptor beta chains came from one sample sequenced in a study of shared clonotypes between healthy human individuals. Only in-frame clones appear in the TCRdb table, and some are missing; sequencing was by immunoSEQ multiplex PCR. The sample carries about 490,000 clones, roughly 85% recorded once. Material: PBMCs. These receptors originate from a woman aged 35 to 49 in good health. Some clones in this sample may be carry-over from other donors' samples.

CDR3 amino acids: CAWRKQGAVGELFF. CDR3 in DNA: TGTGCCTGGAGGAAACAGGGGGCGGTCGGGGAGCTGTTTTTT. The chain is built from TRBV30 and TRBJ2-2; 9 bases fit TRBD1. The CDR3 has 14 residues. Germline V gene data show CDR1 as GTSNPN and CDR2 as SVGIG (reference sequence). After removal of 3 bases from V and 7 bases from J, the junction contained 6 bases not matched to a gene.

Regarding this clone: In the same sample, other DNA sequences code for this CDR3. The chain carries TRBV15 and TRBJ2-7; the D call may be TRBD1 or TRBD2 (5 bases each). Trimming took 1 base from V and 0 from J, leaving 13 bases between them. Germline assignment: CDR1 LNHNV and CDR2 YYDKDF (reference sequence). The CDR3 loop spans 16 amino acids. The CDR3 bases are TGTGCCACCAGCAGAGGAGGGGCAGGACGCTCCTACGAGCAGTACTTC. Its translation: CATSRGGAGRSYEQYF.

Ten or more counts support this clone. The V and J genes are TRBV5-5 and TRBJ1-5; D call uncertain. CDR3 size: 13 residues. The germline V and J ends were trimmed by 3 bases and 6 bases, with 10 bases remaining between them. Per the germline V gene, CDR1 is SGHKS and CDR2 is YYEKEE (reference sequence). The DNA for the CDR3 is TGTGCCAGCAGCTCGGAGGTACGTCAGCCCCAGCATTTT. It specifies CASSSEVRQPQHF.

This clone was picked up one time. This chain connects TRBV4-2 to TRBJ2-1; D gene ambiguous. This CDR3 contains 16 residues. Trimming pared 0 bases from V and 2 bases from J, leaving 11 bases between. Germline V gene lookup returns CDR1 LGHNA and CDR2 YNFKEQ. The CDR3: CASSQEDGLTYNEQFF. The CDR3 region has the DNA TGTGCCAGCAGCCAAGAGGACGGATTAACCTACAATGAGCAGTTCTTC.

With regard to this clone: Within the sample, other DNA sequences also encode this same CDR3. The J gene is TRBJ2-7, the V gene TRBV11-2, with D perhaps matching TRBD2 (5 bases). Germline CDR1 reads SGHAT; CDR2 reads FQNNGV. The CDR3 spans 13 residues. V was pared by 3 bases and J by 4 bases, with 10 bases between. CDR3 loop: CASSLGRTYEQYF. Here the CDR3 DNA reads TGTGCCAGCAGCTTGGGCAGGACTTACGAGCAGTACTTC.

The J gene is TRBJ2-3, the V gene TRBV7-9; no firm D call. Germline CDR1 reads SEHNR; CDR2 reads FQNEAQ (reference sequence). The V and J ends lost 1 base and 2 bases respectively, with 7 bases between them. The CDR3 loop spans 14 amino acids. The CDR3, as DNA: TGTGCCAGCAGCTTAGTCAGGAACACAGATACGCAGTATTTT. It codes for CASSLVRNTDTQYF.

V is TRBV7-9 and J is TRBJ2-3; D remains ambiguous. V was cut by 7 bases and J by 3 bases, with 8 bases left in between. The CDR3 is made up of 12 amino acids. Germline lookup yields CDR1 SEHNR and CDR2 FQNEAQ (reference sequence). This chain's CDR3 is CASIMGTDTQYF. The CDR3 DNA reads as TGTGCCAGCATAATGGGGACAGATACGCAGTATTTT. Combining the CDR3 with reference TRBV7-9 and TRBJ2-3 gives the whole variable domain DTGVSQNPRHKITKRGQNVTFRCDPISEHNRLYWYRQTLGQGPEFLTYFQNEAQLEKSRLLSDRFSAERPKGSFSTLEIQRTEQGDSAMYLCASIMGTDTQYFGPGTRLTVL.

Ten or more counts support this clone. Here the CDR3 DNA reads TGTGCCAGCAGTCTGGCAGGGGGCGCGGGGCAGCCCCAGCATTTT. Encoded protein: CASSLAGGAGQPQHF. The chain couples TRBV2 to TRBJ1-5, with 8 bases fitting TRBD1. The V and J ends lost 5 bases and 7 bases, in that order; junction bases with no gene match: 10. CDR3 length equals 15 residues. CDR1 and CDR2 (germline): SNHLY, FYNNEI.

The rearrangement uses TRBV5-6 and TRBJ2-7; perhaps TRBD2 as D (5 bases). Germline V gene data show CDR1 as SGHDT and CDR2 as YYEEEE. Trimming pared 4 bases from V and 5 bases from J, leaving 7 bases between. The CDR3 is made up of 11 amino acids. This CDR3 is CASSVGDEQYF. The CDR3 nucleotides read TGTGCCAGCAGCGTCGGGGACGAGCAGTACTTC.

This clone occurred many times. The sample has other DNA sequences that encode this CDR3 too. This chain links TRBV5-6 with TRBJ2-7, with 7 bases lining up with TRBD2. The germline V gene has CDR1 SGHDT and CDR2 YYEEEE. The J segment lost 5 bases and the V segment lost 4 bases, leaving 18 bases of the junction unmatched. The CDR3 is made up of 17 amino acids. The CDR3: CASSAWQLREPEDEQYF. For the CDR3, the DNA is TGTGCCAGCAGCGCCTGGCAATTGCGGGAGCCGGAGGACGAGCAGTACTTC.

The chain employs TRBV9 and TRBJ2-2; perhaps TRBD1 as D (6 bases). Germline V gene sequence: CDR1 SGDLS, CDR2 YYNGEE. The CDR3 spans 14 residues. V dropped 0 bases and J dropped 4 bases, with 7 bases sitting between them. Here the CDR3 DNA reads TGTGCCAGCAGCGTAGCCAGGGGCACCGGGGAGCTGTTTTTT. Amino acid sequence: CASSVARGTGELFF.

This clone was counted ten times or more. This sequence joins TRBV7-8 and TRBJ2-2; 7 nucleotides line up with TRBD2. The J segment lost 3 bases and the V segment lost 3 bases, leaving 1 base of the junction unmatched. Germline lookup yields CDR1 SGHVS and CDR2 FQNEAQ. The CDR3 runs to 14 residues. The CDR3 here is CASSFAGDTGELFF. CDR3 coding DNA: TGTGCCAGCAGCTTCGCGGGGGACACCGGGGAGCTGTTTTTT.

In the case of this clone: At one boundary the junction diverges from the germline segment, which might be a read error. The chain uses TRBV5-6 and TRBJ2-7; 11 bases match TRBD1. The CDR3 runs 17 residues. Germline V lookup: CDR1 SGHDT, CDR2 YYEEEE. The CDR3 nucleotides are TGTGCCGGCAGCTCGGGGTTCGGGACAGGGGGATCCTACGAGCAGTACTTC. It is translated as CAGSSGFGTGGSYEQYF.

This chain links TRBV5-4 with TRBJ1-2; the D gene is possibly TRBD1 (6 bases). V dropped 1 base and J dropped 7 bases, with 14 bases sitting between them. The CDR3 length is 14 residues. Germline values: CDR1 SGHNT, CDR2 YYREEE (reference sequence). The CDR3 sequence is CASSLTGFTSGYTF. The CDR3 DNA is TGTGCCAGCAGCTTGACAGGGTTTACTAGTGGCTACACCTTC.

The J gene is TRBJ2-7, the V gene TRBV7-2; tentative D call: TRBD1 (6 bases). The CDR3 extends over 15 amino acids. From germline, CDR1 is SGHTA and CDR2 FQGNSA. Trimming stripped 3 bases from V and 0 bases from J, with 12 bases between. Written as DNA, the CDR3 is TGTGCCAGCAGCTTTATCGGACAGATCTCCTACGAGCAGTACTTC. This encodes CASSFIGQISYEQYF.

The rearrangement joins TRBV2 to TRBJ1-1; the D is unclear. Germline V gene sequence: CDR1 SNHLY, CDR2 FYNNEI. V shed 0 bases and J shed 1 base, with 3 bases lying between them. The CDR3 loop spans 13 amino acids. Here the CDR3 DNA reads TGTGCCAGCAGTGAAGCAAGGAACACTGAAGCTTTCTTT. Translation: CASSEARNTEAFF.

This chain joins TRBV6-1 and TRBJ2-7, with D possibly matching TRBD2 (5 bases). The CDR3 length is 13 residues. V dropped 11 bases and J dropped 6 bases, with 20 bases sitting between them. The V gene's germline CDR1 is MNHNS and CDR2 SASEGT. CDR3 sequence reads: CAARLSQRGEQYF. In DNA form, the CDR3 reads TGTGCCGCACGGCTCTCGCAACGGGGCGAGCAGTACTTC.

This chain links TRBV11-2 with TRBJ2-7, with D possibly TRBD1 on 6 matching bases. Germline-derived CDR1 and CDR2 are SGHAT and FQNNGV. There are 15 residues in the CDR3. V lost 5 bases and J 2 bases, leaving 16 bases between the germline ends. CDR3 protein: CASSPGQLGAYEQYF. The CDR3 DNA is TGTGCCAGCAGCCCTGGACAGCTGGGGGCCTACGAGCAGTACTTC.

Note on this clone: The identical CDR3 is also encoded by other nucleotide sequences in the sample. The chain couples TRBV27 to TRBJ2-3; TRBD1 matches 8 bases. CDR3 length: 14 amino acids. Germline V CDR1 and CDR2: MNHEY, SMNVEV (reference sequence). J gave up 6 bases and V 2 bases, and 4 bases lay outside the gene matches. CDR3 nucleotides: TGTGCCAGCAGTTTACAGGGGGCTCTCGATACGCAGTATTTT. This codes for CASSLQGALDTQYF.

This clone was observed a few times. The chain uses TRBV4-3 and TRBJ2-2, with 12 bases that match TRBD2. The CDR3 is made up of 19 amino acids. The V and J ends lost 3 bases and 3 bases, in that order; junction bases with no gene match: 11. CDR1 is LGHNA and CDR2 is YSLEER in the germline V gene. The CDR3 loop is CASSQDGASGRGYTGELFF. Written as DNA, the CDR3 is TGCGCCAGCAGCCAGGATGGGGCTAGCGGGAGGGGTTACACCGGGGAGCTGTTTTTT.